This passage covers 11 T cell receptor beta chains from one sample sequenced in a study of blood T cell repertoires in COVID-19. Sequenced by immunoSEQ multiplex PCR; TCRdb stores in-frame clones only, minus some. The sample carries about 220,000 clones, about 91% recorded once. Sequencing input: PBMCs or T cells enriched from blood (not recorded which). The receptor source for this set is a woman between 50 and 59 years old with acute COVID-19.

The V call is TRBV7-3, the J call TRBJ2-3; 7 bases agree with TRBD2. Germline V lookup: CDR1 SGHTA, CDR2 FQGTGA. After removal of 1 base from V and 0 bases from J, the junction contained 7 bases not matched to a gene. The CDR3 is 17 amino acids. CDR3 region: CASSLSSGGRSTDTQYF. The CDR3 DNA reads TGTGCCAGCAGCTTAAGCTCCGGCGGGAGAAGCACAGATACGCAGTATTTT.

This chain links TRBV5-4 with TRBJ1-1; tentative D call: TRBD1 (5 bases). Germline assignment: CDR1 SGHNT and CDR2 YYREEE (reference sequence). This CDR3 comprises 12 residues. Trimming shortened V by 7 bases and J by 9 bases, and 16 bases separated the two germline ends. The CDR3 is CASERQGRQAFF. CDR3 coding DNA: TGTGCCAGCGAACGGCAGGGAAGACAAGCTTTCTTT.

CDR3 sequence (DNA): TGTGCCAGCATCAAGGAAGGGGACACTGAAGCTTTCTTT. This sequence encodes CASIKEGDTEAFF. The chain links TRBV27 to TRBJ1-1, with D tentatively TRBD1 (5 bases). V lost 7 bases and J 3 bases, leaving 12 bases between the germline ends. The germline gives CDR1 MNHEY, CDR2 SMNVEV (reference sequence). The CDR3 has 13 amino acids.

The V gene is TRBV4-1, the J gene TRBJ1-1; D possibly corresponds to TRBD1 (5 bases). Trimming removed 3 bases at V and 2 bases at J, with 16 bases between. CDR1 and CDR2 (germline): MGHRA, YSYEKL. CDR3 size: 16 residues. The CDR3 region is CASSQLRGASNTEAFF. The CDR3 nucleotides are TGCGCCAGCAGCCAGCTTCGCGGGGCGTCCAACACTGAAGCTTTCTTT.

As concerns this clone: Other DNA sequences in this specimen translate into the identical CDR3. CDR3 sequence reads: CASSLTVNTEAFF. The CDR3 DNA is TGTGCCAGCAGTTTAACAGTGAACACTGAAGCTTTCTTT. The rearrangement uses TRBV28 and TRBJ1-1; no reliable D call. Deletions cut 2 bases from V and 0 bases from J, with 4 bases between. From germline, CDR1 is MDHEN and CDR2 SYDVKM. The CDR3 has 13 amino acids.

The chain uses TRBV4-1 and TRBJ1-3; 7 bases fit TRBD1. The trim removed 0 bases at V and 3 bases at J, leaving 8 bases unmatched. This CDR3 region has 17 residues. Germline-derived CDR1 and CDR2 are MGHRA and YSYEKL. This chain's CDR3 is CASSQDINRGYGNTIYF. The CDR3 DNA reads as TGCGCCAGCAGCCAAGATATAAACAGGGGATATGGAAACACCATATATTTT.

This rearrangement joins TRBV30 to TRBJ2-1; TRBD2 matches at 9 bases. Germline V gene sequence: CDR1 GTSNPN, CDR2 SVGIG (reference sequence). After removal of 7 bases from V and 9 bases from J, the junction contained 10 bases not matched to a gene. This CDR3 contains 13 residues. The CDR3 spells CASYLAGVREQFF. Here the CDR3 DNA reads TGTGCCTCTTACTTAGCGGGAGTTCGTGAGCAGTTCTTC.

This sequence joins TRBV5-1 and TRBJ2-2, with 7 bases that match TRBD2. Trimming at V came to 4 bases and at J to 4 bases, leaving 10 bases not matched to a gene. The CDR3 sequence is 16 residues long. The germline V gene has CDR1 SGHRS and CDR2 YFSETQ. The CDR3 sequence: CASSHNAGVSTGELFF. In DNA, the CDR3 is TGCGCCAGCAGCCATAATGCGGGGGTGAGCACCGGGGAGCTGTTTTTT.

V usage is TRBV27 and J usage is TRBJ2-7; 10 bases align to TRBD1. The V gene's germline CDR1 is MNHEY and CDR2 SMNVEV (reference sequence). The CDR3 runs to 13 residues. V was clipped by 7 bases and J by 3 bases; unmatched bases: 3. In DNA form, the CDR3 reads TGTGCCAGCAAACGGGACAGGGGCTACGAGCAGTACTTC. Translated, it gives CASKRDRGYEQYF.

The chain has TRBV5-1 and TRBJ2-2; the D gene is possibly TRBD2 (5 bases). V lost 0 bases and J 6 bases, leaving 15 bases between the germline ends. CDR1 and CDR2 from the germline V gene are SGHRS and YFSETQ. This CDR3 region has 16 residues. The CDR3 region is CASSLARPSRAGELFF. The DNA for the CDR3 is TGCGCCAGCAGCTTGGCCAGACCCTCGAGGGCCGGGGAGCTGTTTTTT. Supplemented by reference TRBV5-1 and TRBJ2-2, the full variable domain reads KAGVTQTPRYLIKTRGQQVTLSCSPISGHRSVSWYQQTPGQGLQFLFEYFSETQRNKGNFPGRFSGRQFSNSRSEMNVSTLELGDSALYLCASSLARPSRAGELFFGEGSRLTVL.

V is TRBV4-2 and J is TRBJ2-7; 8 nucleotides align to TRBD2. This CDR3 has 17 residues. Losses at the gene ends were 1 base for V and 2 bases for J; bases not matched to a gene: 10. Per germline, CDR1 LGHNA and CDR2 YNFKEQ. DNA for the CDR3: TGTGCCAGCAGCCAAGCGGCGAGCGGGAGCGACCCCTACGAGCAGTACTTC. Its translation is CASSQAASGSDPYEQYF.